These T cell receptor beta chains were read from a single sample in a study of cytomegalovirus exposure and HLA in healthy donors. Some clones are missing from TCRdb's copy, which holds only in-frame ones; the method was immunoSEQ multiplex PCR. The table includes about 170,000 clones, roughly 85% detected once. Sequencing was carried out using PBMCs. The receptors were sampled from a woman aged 50 to 60 in good health and CMV-seropositive. The CDR3 runs from the conserved cysteine through the conserved F or W.

j_call | v_call | cdr3_aa
TRBJ1-6 | TRBV7-8 | CASSFRGQGRDSPLHF
TRBJ1-5 | TRBV19 | CASSIGGDRQPQHF
TRBJ2-1 | TRBV11-2 | CASSLPLHSNEQFF
TRBJ1-1 | TRBV2 | CASGTGLTNTEAFF
TRBJ1-1 | TRBV5-1 | CASSRGQSNTEAFF
TRBJ2-1 | TRBV7-8 | CASSLVFSRDNNEQFF
TRBJ1-6 | TRBV25-1 | CASKETIRGNNSPLHF
TRBJ2-5 | TRBV29-1 | CSVRGGGAGGPETQYF
TRBJ2-7 | TRBV13 | CASSLVGGTRSYEQYF
TRBJ2-2 | TRBV9 | CASSPGLDRRTGELFF
TRBJ2-2 | TRBV6-1 | CASRLAGGHTGELFF
TRBJ1-1 | TRBV7-8 | CASSLPHSGKGNTEAFF
TRBJ2-5 | TRBV29-1 | CSSKRGQETQYF
TRBJ1-1 | TRBV4-3 | CASSPLGTGDTEAFF
TRBJ2-3 | TRBV18 | CASTPAGGTDTQYF
TRBJ2-6 | TRBV6-1 | CASSARQERWAGANVLTF
TRBJ1-1 | TRBV7-9 | CASSDWGGNTEAFF
TRBJ2-6 | TRBV27 | CASSLLRSSGANVLTF
TRBJ2-1 | TRBV6-5 | CASRRTSGTYNEQFF
TRBJ1-5 | TRBV6-1 | CASTSMRRNQPQHF
TRBJ2-5 | TRBV5-6 | CASSGRGRGYATQYF
TRBJ1-5 | TRBV6-5 | CASSARTGHQPQHF
TRBJ2-5 | TRBV19 | CASSTGLAGGWMETQYF